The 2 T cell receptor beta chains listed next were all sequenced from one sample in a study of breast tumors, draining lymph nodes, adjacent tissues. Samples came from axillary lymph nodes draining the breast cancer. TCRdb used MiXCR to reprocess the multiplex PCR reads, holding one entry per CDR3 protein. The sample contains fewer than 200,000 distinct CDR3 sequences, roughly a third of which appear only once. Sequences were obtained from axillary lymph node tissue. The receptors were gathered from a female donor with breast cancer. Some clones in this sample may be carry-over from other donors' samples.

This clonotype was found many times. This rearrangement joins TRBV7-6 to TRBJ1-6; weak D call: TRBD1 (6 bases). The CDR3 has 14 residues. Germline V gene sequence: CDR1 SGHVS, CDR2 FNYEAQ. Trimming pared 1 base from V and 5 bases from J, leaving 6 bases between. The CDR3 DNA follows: TGTGCCAGCAGCTTAGGGACAGATAATTCACCCCTCCACTTT. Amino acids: CASSLGTDNSPLHF.

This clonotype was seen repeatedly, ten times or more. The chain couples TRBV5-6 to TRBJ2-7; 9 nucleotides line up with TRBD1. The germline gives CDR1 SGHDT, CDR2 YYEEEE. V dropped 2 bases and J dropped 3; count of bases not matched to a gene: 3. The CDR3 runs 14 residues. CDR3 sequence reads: CASSFRDRVYEQYF. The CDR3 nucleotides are TGTGCCAGCAGCTTCCGGGACAGGGTCTACGAGCAGTACTTC.